Reported below is one T cell receptor (beta chain). As processed by the authors: Reference gene primer amplification gave estimated nucleated cell counts. Here immunoSEQ multiplex PCR was the method, and the copy in TCRdb shows in-frame clones only, minus some. Clone size and V and J calls were adopted from that table, with D and trimming inferred from the DNA. The sample includes roughly 200,000 clones, 90% to 95% of them seen just once. These data are taken from a study of blood T cell repertoires in COVID-19. Study-wide background: Both acute and convalescent COVID-19 samples were obtained from the United States, Italy and Spain. In each case, the material was cDNA or gDNA derived from T cells, B-cell-depleted T cells, or PBMCs.

One Seattle source followed patients from active infection through their disease course. Sequencing used peripheral blood. The clonotype comes from a man aged 30 to 39 with COVID-19, enrolled during active disease.

The CDR3 reads CASSLDQVDTQYF. CDR3 nucleotides: TGTGCCAGCAGCTTGGATCAGGTAGATACGCAGTATTTT. The gene calls are TRBV5-4 and TRBJ2-3; the D is unclear. From germline, CDR1 is SGHNT and CDR2 YYREEE (reference sequence). The CDR3 length is 13 residues. With 0 bases removed from V and 5 bases from J, the gap between germline ends came to 7 bases.